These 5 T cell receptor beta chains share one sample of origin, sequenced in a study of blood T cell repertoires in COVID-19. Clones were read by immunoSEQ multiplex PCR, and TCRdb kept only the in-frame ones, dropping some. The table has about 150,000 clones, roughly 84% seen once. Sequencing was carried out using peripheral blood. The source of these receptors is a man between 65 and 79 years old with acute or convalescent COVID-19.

This CDR3 is CASSPTIHSSYEQYF. DNA for the CDR3: TGTGCCAGCTCACCGACAATTCACAGCAGCTACGAGCAGTACTTC. The V call is TRBV18, the J call TRBJ2-7; unclear D gene. CDR1 and CDR2 (germline): KGHSH, LQKENI. The length of the CDR3 is 15 residues. Between the trimmed V and J ends, which lost 3 bases and 3 bases, there was a span of 15 bases.

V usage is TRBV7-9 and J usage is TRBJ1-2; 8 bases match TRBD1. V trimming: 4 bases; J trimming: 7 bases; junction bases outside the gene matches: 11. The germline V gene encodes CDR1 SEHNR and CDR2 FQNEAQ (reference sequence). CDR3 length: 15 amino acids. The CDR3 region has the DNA TGTGCCAGCAGCTCAGGGGGCCCTTCGGGTCTTGGCTACACCTTC. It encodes CASSSGGPSGLGYTF.

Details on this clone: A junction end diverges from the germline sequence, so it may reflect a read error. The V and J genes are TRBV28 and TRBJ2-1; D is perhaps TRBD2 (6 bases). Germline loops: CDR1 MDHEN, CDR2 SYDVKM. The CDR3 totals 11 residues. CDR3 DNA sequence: TGTGCCAGCAGCCGTGGGACTGGCAATATCTTC. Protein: CASSRGTGNIF.

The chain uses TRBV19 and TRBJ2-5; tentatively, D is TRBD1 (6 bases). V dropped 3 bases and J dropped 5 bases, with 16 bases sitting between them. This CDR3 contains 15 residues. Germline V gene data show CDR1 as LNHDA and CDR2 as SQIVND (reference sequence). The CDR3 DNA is TGTGCCAGTAGTATCAACTCAGGGGTCGGGGAGACCCAGTACTTC. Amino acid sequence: CASSINSGVGETQYF.

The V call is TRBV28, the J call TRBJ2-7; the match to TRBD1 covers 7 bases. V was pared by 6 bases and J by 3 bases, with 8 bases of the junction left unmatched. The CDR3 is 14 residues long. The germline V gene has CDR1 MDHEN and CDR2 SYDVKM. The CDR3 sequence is CASREDRPVYEQYF. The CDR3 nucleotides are TGTGCCAGCAGGGAGGACAGGCCAGTCTACGAGCAGTACTTC.